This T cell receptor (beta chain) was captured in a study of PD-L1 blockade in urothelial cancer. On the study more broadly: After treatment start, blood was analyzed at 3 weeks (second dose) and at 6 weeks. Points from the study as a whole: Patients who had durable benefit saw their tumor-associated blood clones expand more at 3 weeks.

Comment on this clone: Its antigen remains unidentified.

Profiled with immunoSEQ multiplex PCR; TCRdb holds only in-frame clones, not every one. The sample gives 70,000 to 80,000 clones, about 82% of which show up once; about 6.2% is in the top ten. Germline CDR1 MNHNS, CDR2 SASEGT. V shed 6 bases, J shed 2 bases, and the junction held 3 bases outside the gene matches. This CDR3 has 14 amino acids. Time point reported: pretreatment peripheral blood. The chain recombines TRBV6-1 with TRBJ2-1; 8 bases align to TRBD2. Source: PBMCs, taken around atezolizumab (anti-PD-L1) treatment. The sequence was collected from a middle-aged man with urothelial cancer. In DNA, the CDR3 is TGTGCCAGCAGCTTACTAGCGGCCTACAATGAGCAGTTCTTC. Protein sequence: CASSLLAAYNEQFF.